This T cell receptor (beta chain) was identified during a study of beta chain features in type 1 diabetes. Study context: Cell yields, gender and age were similar in healthy donors and patients.

A CD45RO/CCR7/CD25/CD127/CD95/CD27 panel sorted naive, central memory, regulatory and stem cell-like memory CD4+ cells. A remark on this clone: The antigen is not known.

Study-wide points: Within each of all four CD4+ subsets, Type 1 diabetes patients had TCRB CDR3s that were moderately but significantly shorter. Compared to healthy donors, patients appeared to have naive, central memory and Treg TCRB repertoires that were more alike. cDNA sequencing could over-represent cells with high TCR expression.

Reverse transcribing all isolated RNA meant expressed TCRB transcripts were sequenced. Method: immunoSEQ multiplex PCR; TCRdb's copy keeps in-frame clones and lacks some. The top ten clones hold about 0.02% of a sample with under 850,000 clones, roughly 12% of them seen once. This CDR3 is built from 14 residues. CDR1 and CDR2 (germline): SGHRS, YFSETQ. V lost 2 bases and J lost 6, with 12 bases in between. The chain joins TRBV5-1 to TRBJ2-1; D gene unclear. The specimen sequenced was naive CD4+ T cells from blood. The sequence was collected from a man in his late teens or twenties with type 1 diabetes. CDR3 region: CASSLSSDPNEQFF. The CDR3 DNA is TGCGCCAGCAGCTTATCGTCCGACCCCAATGAGCAGTTCTTC.